The sequence of this TCR beta chain was determined in a study of shared clonotypes between healthy human individuals. This clone was seen just once. The data were produced by immunoSEQ multiplex PCR, yet TCRdb's version contains in-frame clones alone and is incomplete. The repertoire holds more than 2,000,000 clones, with about 92% as singletons. Sequencing was done on a sample of naive CD4+ T cells from PBMCs. Subset defined: CD45RA+ positively selected. This sequence originates from a man aged 18 to 29 in good health. Some clones in this sample may be carry-over from other donors' samples.

CDR3 sequence reads: CASEEGAASGRYAGELFF. The CDR3 region has the DNA TGTGCCAGTGAGGAGGGGGCGGCTAGCGGGAGATATGCCGGGGAGCTGTTTTTT. J is TRBJ2-2 and V is TRBV19, with 10 bases matching TRBD2. V trimming: 8 bases; J trimming: 6 bases; junction bases outside the gene matches: 18. CDR1 is LNHDA, CDR2 SQIVND, per germline (reference sequence). This CDR3 spans 18 amino acids.